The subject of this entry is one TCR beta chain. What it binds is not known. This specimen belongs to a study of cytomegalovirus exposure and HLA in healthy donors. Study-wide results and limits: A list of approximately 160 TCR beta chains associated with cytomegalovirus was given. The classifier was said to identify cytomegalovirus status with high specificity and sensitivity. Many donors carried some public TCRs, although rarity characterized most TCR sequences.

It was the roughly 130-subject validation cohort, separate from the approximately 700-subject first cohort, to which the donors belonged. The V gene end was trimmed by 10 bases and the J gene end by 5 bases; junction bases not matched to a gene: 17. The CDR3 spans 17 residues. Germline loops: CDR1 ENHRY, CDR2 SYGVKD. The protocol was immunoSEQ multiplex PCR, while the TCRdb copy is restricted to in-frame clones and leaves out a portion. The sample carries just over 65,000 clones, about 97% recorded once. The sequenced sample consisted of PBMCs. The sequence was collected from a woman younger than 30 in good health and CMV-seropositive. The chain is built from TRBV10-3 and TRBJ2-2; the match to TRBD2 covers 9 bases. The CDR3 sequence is CATQRAGGIIGTGELFF. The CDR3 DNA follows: TGTGCCACCCAAAGAGCGGGAGGTATAATAGGAACCGGGGAGCTGTTTTTT.